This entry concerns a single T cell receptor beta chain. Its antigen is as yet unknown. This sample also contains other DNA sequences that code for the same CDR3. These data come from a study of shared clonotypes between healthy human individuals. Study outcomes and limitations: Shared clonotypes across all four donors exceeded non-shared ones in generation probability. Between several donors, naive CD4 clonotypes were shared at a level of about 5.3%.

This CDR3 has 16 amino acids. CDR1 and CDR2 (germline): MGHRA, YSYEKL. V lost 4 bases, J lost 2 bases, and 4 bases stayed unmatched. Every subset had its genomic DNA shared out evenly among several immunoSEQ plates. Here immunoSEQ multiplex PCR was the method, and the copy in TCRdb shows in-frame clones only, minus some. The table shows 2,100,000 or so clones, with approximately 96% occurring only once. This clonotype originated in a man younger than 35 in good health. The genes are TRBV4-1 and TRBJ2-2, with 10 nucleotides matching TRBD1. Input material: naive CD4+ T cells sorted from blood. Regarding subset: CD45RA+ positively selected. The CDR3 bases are TGCGCCAGCAGCCCCAGACAGGGGGCAAACACCGGGGAGCTGTTTTTT. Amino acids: CASSPRQGANTGELFF.